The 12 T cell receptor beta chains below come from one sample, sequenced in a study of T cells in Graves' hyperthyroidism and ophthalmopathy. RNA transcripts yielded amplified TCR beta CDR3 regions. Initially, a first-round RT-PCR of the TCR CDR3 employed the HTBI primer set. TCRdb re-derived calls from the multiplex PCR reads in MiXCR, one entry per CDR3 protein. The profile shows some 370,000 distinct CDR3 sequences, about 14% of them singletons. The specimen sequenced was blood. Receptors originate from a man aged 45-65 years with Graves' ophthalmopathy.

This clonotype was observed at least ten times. CDR3 coding DNA: TGTGCCAGCAGCCCAGGACAGGGGAATGGCAATCAGCCCCAGCATTTT. Protein: CASSPGQGNGNQPQHF. This rearrangement joins TRBV7-9 to TRBJ1-5, with TRBD1 matching 9 bases. The CDR3 contains 16 residues. With 5 bases clipped from V and 2 bases from J, the junction kept 7 bases outside the gene matches. CDR1 and CDR2 (germline): SEHNR, FQNEAQ (reference sequence). Together with reference TRBV7-9 and TRBJ1-5, the CDR3 gives the full variable domain: DTGVSQNPRHKITKRGQNVTFRCDPISEHNRLYWYRQTLGQGPEFLTYFQNEAQLEKSRLLSDRFSAERPKGSFSTLEIQRTEQGDSAMYLCASSPGQGNGNQPQHFGDGTRLSIL.

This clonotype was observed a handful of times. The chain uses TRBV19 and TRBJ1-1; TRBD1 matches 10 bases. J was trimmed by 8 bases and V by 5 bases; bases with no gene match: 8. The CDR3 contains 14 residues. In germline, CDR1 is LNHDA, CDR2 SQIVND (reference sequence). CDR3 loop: CASSWGQGFEEAFF. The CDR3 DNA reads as TGTGCCAGTAGTTGGGGACAGGGGTTTGAGGAAGCTTTCTTT.

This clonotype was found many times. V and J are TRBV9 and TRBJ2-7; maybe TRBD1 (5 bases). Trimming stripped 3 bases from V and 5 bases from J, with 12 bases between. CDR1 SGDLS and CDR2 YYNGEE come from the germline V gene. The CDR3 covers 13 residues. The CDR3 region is CASSADFRDEQYF. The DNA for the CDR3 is TGTGCCAGCAGCGCTGACTTCAGGGACGAGCAGTACTTC. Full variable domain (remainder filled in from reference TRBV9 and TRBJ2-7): DSGVTQTPKHLITATGQRVTLRCSPRSGDLSVYWYQQSLDQGLQFLIQYYNGEERAKGNILERFSAQQFPDLHSELNLSSLELGDSALYFCASSADFRDEQYFGPGTRLTVT.

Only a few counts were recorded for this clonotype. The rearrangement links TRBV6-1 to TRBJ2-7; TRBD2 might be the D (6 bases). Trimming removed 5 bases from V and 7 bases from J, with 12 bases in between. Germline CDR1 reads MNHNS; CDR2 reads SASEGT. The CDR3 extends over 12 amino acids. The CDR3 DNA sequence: TGTGCCAGCAGTATGGGGACTTGGGAGCAGTACTTC. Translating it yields CASSMGTWEQYF.

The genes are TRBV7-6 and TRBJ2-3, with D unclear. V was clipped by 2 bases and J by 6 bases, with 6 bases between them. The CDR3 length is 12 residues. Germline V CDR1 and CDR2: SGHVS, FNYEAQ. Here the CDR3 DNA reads TGTGCCAGCAGCTTAAATCACGATACGCAGTATTTT. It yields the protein CASSLNHDTQYF.

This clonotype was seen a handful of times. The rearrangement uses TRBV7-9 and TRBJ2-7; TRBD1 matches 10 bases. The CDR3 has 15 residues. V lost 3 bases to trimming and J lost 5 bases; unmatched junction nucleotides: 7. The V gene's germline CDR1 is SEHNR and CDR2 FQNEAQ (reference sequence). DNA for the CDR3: TGTGCCAGCAGCTTGAGGGAGACAGGGGGCGACGAGCAGTACTTC. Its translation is CASSLRETGGDEQYF.

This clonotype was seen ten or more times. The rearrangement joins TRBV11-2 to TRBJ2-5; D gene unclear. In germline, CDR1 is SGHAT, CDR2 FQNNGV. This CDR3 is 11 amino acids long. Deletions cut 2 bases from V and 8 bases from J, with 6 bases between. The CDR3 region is CASSLWGTQYF. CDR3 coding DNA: TGTGCCAGCAGCTTATGGGGTACCCAGTACTTC. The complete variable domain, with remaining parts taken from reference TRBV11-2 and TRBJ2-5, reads EAGVAQSPRYKIIEKRQSVAFWCNPISGHATLYWYQQILGQGPKLLIQFQNNGVVDDSQLPKDRFSAERLKGVDSTLKIQPAKLEDSAVYLCASSLWGTQYFGPGTRLLVL.

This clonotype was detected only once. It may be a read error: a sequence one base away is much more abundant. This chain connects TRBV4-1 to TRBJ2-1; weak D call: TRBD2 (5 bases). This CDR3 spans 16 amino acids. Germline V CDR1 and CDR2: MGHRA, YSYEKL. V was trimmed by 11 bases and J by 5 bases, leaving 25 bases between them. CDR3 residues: CAGTRGKGVGNNEQFF. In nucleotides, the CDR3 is TGCGCCGGCACCCGAGGGAAGGGCGTTGGGAACAATGAGCAGTTCTTC.

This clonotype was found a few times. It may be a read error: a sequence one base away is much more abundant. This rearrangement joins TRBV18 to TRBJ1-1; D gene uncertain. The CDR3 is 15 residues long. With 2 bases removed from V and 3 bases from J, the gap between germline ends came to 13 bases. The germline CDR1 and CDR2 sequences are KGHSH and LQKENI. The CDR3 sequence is CASSPALDRYTEAFF. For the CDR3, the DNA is TGTGCCAGCTCACCAGCTTTGGACCGGTACACTGAAGCTTTCTTT.

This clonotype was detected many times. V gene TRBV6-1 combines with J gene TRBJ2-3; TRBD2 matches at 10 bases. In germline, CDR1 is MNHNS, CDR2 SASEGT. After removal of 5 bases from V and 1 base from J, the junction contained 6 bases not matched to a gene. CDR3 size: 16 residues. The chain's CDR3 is CASSYQTSGGTDTQYF. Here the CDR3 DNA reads TGTGCCAGCAGTTACCAAACTAGCGGGGGCACAGATACGCAGTATTTT.

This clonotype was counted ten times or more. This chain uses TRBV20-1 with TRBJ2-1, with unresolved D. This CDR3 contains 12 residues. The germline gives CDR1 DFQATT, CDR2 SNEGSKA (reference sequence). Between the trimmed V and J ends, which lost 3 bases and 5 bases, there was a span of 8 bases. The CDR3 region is CSASSGNNEQFF. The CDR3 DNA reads TGCAGTGCTAGTTCTGGGAACAATGAGCAGTTCTTC.

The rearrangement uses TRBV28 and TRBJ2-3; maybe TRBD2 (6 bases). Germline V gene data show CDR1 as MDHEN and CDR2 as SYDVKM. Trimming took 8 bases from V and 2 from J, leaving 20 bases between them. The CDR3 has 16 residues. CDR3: CASAPARAGITDTQYF. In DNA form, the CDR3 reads TGTGCCAGCGCGCCCGCCCGGGCGGGAATCACAGATACGCAGTATTTT.